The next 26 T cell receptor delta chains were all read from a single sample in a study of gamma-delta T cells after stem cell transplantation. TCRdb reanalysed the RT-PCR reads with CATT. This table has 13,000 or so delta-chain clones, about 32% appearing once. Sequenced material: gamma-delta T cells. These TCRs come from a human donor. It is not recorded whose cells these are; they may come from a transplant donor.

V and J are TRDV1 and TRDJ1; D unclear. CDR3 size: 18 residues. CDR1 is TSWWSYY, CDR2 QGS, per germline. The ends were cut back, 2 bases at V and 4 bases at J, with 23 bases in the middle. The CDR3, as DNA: TGTGCTCTTGGGGAAGTTTACTACCCGGGGCCCCGGGGCGATAAACTCATCTTT. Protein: CALGEVYYPGPRGDKLIF.

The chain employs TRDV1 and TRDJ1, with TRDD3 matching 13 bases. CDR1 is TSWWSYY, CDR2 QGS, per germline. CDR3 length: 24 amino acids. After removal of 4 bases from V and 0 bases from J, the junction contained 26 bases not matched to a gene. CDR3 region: CALGGPSYPFVLGDTRLYTDKLIF. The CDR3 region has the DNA TGTGCTCTTGGGGGACCTTCCTACCCTTTCGTACTGGGGGATACGCGACTGTACACCGATAAACTCATCTTT.

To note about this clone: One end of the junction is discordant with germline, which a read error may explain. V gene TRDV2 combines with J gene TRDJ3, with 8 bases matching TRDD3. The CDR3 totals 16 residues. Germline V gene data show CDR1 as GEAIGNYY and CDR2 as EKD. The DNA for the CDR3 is TGTGCCTGTGACACCTGGGGGATTTGGGTCACCCGACAGATGTTTTTC. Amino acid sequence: CACDTWGIWVTRQMFF.

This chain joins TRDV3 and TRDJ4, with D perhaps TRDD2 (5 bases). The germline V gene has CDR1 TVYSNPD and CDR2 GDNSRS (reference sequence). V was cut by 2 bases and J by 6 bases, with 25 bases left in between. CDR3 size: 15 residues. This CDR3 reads CAFGPKDGPAGTLIF. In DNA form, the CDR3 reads TGTGCCTTTGGTCCTAAAGATGGGCCGGCGGGAACCCTGATCTTT.

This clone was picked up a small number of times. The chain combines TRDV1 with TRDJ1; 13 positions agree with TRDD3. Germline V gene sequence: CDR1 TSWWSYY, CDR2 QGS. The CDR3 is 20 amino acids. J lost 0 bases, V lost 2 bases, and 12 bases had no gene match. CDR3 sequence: CALGEFPDWGIRRDTDKLIF. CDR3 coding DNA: TGTGCTCTTGGGGAATTCCCCGACTGGGGGATACGTCGGGACACCGATAAACTCATCTTT.

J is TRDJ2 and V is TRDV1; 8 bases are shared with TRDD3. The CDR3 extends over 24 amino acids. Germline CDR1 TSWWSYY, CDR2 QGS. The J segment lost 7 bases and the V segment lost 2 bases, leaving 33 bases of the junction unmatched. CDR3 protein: CALGEGFRDPIKCTGGLCEAQLFF. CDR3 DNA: TGTGCTCTTGGGGAAGGCTTCCGAGACCCCATAAAGTGTACTGGGGGTCTCTGTGAAGCACAACTCTTCTTT.

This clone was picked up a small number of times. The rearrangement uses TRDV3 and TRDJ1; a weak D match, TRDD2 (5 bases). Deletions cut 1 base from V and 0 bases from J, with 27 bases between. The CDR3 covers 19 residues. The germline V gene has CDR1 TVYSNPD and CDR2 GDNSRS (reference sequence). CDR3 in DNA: TGTGCCTTTATACCATATTCCTCTACATTGGCCTTTAACACCGATAAACTCATCTTT. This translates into CAFIPYSSTLAFNTDKLIF.

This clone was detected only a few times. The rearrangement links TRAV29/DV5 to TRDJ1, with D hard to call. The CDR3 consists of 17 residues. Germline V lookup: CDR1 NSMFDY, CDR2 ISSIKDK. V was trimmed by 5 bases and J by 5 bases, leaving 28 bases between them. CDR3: CAATHSEDPRTVDKLIF. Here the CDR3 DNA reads TGTGCAGCTACGCACTCCGAAGACCCCAGGACTGTGGATAAACTCATCTTT. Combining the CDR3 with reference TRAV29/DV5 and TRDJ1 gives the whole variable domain DQQVKQNSPSLSVQEGRISILNCDYTNSMFDYFLWYKKYPAEGPTFLISISSIKDKNEDGRFTVFLNKSAKHLSLHIVPSQPGDSAVYFCAATHSEDPRTVDKLIFGKGTRVTVEP.

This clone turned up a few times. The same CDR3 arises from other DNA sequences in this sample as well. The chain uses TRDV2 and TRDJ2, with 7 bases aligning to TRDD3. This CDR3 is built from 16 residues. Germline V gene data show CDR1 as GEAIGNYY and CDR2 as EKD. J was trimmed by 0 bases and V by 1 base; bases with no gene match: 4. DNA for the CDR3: TGTGCCTGTGACACGTTAGGGGATACTTTGACAGCACAACTCTTCTTT. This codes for CACDTLGDTLTAQLFF.

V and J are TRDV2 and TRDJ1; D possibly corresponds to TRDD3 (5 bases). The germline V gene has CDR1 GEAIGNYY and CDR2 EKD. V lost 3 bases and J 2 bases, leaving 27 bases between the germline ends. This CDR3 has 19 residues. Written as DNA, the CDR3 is TGTGCCTGTGACTCAGAGGGTCGGCCGTACGTCCTGGGAACCGATAAACTCATCTTT. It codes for CACDSEGRPYVLGTDKLIF.

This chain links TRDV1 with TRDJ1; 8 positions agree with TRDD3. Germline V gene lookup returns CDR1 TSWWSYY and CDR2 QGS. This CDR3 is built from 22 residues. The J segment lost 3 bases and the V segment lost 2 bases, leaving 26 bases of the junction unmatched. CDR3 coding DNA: TGTGCTCTTGGGGAAGGGAAGGGAGCCGTCCAAACTGGGGGTATACGTGCCGATAAACTCATCTTT. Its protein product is CALGEGKGAVQTGGIRADKLIF.

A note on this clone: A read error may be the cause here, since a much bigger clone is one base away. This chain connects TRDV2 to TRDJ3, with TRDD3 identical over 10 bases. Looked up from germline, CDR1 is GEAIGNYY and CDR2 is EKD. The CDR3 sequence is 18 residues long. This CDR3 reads CACDTVLGDSWYTRQMFF. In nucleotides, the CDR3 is TGTGCCTGTGACACCGTACTGGGGGATTCCTGGTACACCCGACAGATGTTTTTC.

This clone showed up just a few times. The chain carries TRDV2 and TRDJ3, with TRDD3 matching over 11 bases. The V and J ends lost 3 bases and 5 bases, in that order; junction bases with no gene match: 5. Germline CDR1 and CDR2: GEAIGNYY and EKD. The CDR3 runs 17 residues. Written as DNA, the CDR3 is TGTGCCTGTGACCTACTGGGGGATAACCGGGACACCCGACAGATGTTTTTC. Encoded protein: CACDLLGDNRDTRQMFF.

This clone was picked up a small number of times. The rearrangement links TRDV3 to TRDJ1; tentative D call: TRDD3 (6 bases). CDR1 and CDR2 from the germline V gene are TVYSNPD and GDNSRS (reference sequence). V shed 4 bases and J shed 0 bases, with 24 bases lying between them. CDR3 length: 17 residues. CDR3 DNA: TGTGCCTGTAGGGTCGGGGATCCGAAAGTGTACACCGATAAACTCATCTTT. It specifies CACRVGDPKVYTDKLIF.

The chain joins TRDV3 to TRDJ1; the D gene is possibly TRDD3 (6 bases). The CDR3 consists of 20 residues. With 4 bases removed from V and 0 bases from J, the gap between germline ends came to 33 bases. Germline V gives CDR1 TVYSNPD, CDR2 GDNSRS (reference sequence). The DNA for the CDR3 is TGTGCCTCCACCAATACAAATTACTGGGAGAGAAGGCGGTACACCGATAAACTCATCTTT. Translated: CASTNTNYWERRRYTDKLIF.

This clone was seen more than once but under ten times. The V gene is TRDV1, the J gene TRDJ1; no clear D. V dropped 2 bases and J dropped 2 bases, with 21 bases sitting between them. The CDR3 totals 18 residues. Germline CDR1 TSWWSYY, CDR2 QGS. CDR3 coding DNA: TGTGCTCTTGGGGAATTTCAAGAGCCCGGCGCAGCGACCGATAAACTCATCTTT. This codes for CALGEFQEPGAATDKLIF.

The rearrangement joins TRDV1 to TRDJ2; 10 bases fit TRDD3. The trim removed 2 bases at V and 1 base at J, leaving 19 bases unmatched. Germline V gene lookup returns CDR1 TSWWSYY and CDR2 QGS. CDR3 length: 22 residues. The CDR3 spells CALGETFTSTTGGWGLTAQLFF. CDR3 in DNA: TGTGCTCTTGGGGAAACATTCACCAGCACTACTGGGGGATGGGGTTTGACAGCACAACTCTTCTTT.

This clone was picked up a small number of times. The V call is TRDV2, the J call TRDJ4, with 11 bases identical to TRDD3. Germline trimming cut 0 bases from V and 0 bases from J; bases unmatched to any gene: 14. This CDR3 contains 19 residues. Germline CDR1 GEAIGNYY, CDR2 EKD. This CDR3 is CACDTGSMGDTPLARPLIF. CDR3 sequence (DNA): TGTGCCTGTGACACCGGATCCATGGGGGATACGCCGTTGGCCAGACCCCTGATCTTT.

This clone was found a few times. The CDR3 region has the DNA TGTGCCTGTGACACACGTTCTGTACTGGGGCCAACCGATAAACTCATCTTT. This translates into CACDTRSVLGPTDKLIF. The chain recombines TRDV2 with TRDJ1, with 7 bases fitting TRDD3. The CDR3 has 17 amino acids. The junction had 12 bases not matched to a gene; V was cut back by 1 base and J by 2 bases. Germline CDR1 and CDR2: GEAIGNYY and EKD.

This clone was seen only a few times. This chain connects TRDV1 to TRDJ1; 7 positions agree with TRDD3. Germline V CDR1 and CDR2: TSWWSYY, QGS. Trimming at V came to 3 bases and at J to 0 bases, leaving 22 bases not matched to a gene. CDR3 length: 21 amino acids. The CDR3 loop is CALGDLPRVGGAYDYTDKLIF. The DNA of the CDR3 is TGTGCTCTTGGGGATCTTCCACGAGTTGGGGGAGCCTACGATTACACCGATAAACTCATCTTT.

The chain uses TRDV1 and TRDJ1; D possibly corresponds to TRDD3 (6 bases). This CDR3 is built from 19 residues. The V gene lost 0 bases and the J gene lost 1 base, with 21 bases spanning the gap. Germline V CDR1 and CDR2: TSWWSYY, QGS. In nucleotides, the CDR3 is TGTGCTCTTGGGGAACTAGGGGGAGAGATGTCGTCTAGCACCGATAAACTCATCTTT. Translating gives CALGELGGEMSSSTDKLIF.

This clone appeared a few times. CDR3 nucleotides: TGTGCCTGTGACACCGACTATCTGGGGGATACCTCCGATAAACTCATCTTT. Protein sequence: CACDTDYLGDTSDKLIF. The gene calls are TRDV2 and TRDJ1; TRDD3 agrees at 11 bases. The germline gives CDR1 GEAIGNYY, CDR2 EKD. Losses at the gene ends were 0 bases for V and 3 bases for J; bases not matched to a gene: 8. The CDR3 is 17 residues long.

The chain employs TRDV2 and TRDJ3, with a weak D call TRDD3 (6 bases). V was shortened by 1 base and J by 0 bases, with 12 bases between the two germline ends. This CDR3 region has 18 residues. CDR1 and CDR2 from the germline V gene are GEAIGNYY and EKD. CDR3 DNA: TGTGCCTGTGACACTGGGGGTTTCCGCTCCTGGGACACCCGACAGATGTTTTTC. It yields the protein CACDTGGFRSWDTRQMFF.

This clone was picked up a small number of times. Here the CDR3 DNA reads TGTGCAGCAAGCTCCCTTCCTGTACTGGGGGATACGACAGCACAACTCTTCTTT. Translation: CAASSLPVLGDTTAQLFF. The rearrangement joins TRAV29/DV5 to TRDJ2; 12 nucleotides match TRDD3. V trimming: 1 base; J trimming: 4 bases; junction bases outside the gene matches: 11. The CDR3 spans 18 residues. From germline, CDR1 is NSMFDY and CDR2 ISSIKDK.

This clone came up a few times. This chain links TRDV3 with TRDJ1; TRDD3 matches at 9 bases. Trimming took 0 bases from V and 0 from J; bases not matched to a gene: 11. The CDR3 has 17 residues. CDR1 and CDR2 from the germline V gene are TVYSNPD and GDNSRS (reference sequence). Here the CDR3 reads CAFSYGGYLTNTDKLIF. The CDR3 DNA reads TGTGCCTTTAGCTACGGGGGATACTTGACTAACACCGATAAACTCATCTTT.

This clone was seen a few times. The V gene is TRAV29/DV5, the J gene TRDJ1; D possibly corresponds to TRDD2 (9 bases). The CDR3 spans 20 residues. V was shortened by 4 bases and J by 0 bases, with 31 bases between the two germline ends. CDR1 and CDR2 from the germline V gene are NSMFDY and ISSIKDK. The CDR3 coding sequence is TGTGCAGCACCCTTCCTACCTTACTGGGGGTTCTCCCTGTACACCGATAAACTCATCTTT. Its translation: CAAPFLPYWGFSLYTDKLIF.